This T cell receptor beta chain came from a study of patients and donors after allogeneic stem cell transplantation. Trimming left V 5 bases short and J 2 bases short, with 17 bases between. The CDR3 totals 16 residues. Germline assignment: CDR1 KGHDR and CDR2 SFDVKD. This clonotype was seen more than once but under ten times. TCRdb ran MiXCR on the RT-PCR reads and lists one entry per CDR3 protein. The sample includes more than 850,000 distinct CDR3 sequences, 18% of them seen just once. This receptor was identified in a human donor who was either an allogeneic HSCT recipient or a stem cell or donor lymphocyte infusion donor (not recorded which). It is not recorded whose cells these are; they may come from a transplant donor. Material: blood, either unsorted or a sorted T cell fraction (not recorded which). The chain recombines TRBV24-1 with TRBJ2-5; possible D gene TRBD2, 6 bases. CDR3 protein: CATSGPGGTGQETQYF. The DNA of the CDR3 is TGTGCCACCAGTGGTCCCGGAGGGACGGGACAAGAGACCCAGTACTTC.